The 19 T cell receptor beta chains given below trace back to one sample, sequenced in a study of response to subunit inactivated influenza vaccine. TCRdb independently ran MiXCR on the RT-PCR reads; one entry per CDR3 protein. The sample includes roughly 760,000 distinct CDR3 sequences, approximately 21% of them seen just once. This specimen consisted of PBMCs from blood, obtained 5 days after vaccination. All receptors derive from a man aged 50-59 years who received an inactivated influenza vaccine.

This clonotype has more than one count but fewer than ten. This chain links TRBV15 with TRBJ2-1; 8 nucleotides match TRBD2. The CDR3 consists of 15 residues. The ends lost 6 bases at V and 3 bases at J; junction bases unmatched: 7. CDR1 and CDR2 from the germline V gene are LNHNV and YYDKDF (reference sequence). The CDR3 nucleotides are TGTGCCACCAGTCCCCCAGCGGGGGTCTACAATGAGCAGTTCTTC. It codes for CATSPPAGVYNEQFF.

This clonotype was found a few times. The chain couples TRBV12-3 or TRBV12-4 to TRBJ2-2, with D perhaps TRBD2 (5 bases). V was clipped by 1 base and J by 8 bases, with 11 bases between them. This CDR3 has 14 amino acids. The CDR3 reads CASSLVGELGELFF. The CDR3 DNA sequence: TGTGCCAGCAGTTTAGTGGGAGAATTAGGGGAGCTGTTTTTT.

This clonotype was counted a few times. V gene TRBV29-1 combines with J gene TRBJ2-7, with 12 bases lining up with TRBD2. Germline CDR1 is SQVTM and CDR2 is ANQGSEA. The CDR3 has 16 amino acids. Trimming at V came to 0 bases and at J to 4 bases, leaving 7 bases not matched to a gene. DNA for the CDR3: TGCAGCGTTGAAGATATCGAGACTAGCGGGAGTTACGAGCAGTACTTC. Residues: CSVEDIETSGSYEQYF.

The chain recombines TRBV12-3 or TRBV12-4 with TRBJ2-1, with 7 bases lining up with TRBD1. V dropped 5 bases and J dropped 4; count of bases not matched to a gene: 11. The CDR3 loop spans 16 amino acids. The CDR3 region has the DNA TGTGCCAGCAGTGGGGACAGCCCAACGGAATACAATGAGCAGTTCTTC. This translates into CASSGDSPTEYNEQFF.

In its sample, this clonotype was seen a few times. The V and J genes are TRBV20-1 and TRBJ2-7, with TRBD1 identical over 11 bases. The CDR3 loop spans 13 amino acids. Germline V gene sequence: CDR1 DFQATT, CDR2 SNEGSKA (reference sequence). Germline trimming cut 2 bases from V and 5 bases from J; bases unmatched to any gene: 2. The CDR3 nucleotides read TGCAGTGCTAGAAGGACAGGGGGCGACGAGCAGTACTTC. This encodes CSARRTGGDEQYF.

This rearrangement joins TRBV20-1 to TRBJ2-7; a possible D gene is TRBD1 (5 bases). The CDR3 is 13 amino acids. CDR1 is DFQATT, CDR2 SNEGSKA, per germline (reference sequence). V gave up 4 bases and J gave up 0 bases, with 10 bases separating them. CDR3 nucleotides: TGCAGTGCTATTACAGGTTTCTCCTACGAGCAGTACTTC. Protein product: CSAITGFSYEQYF.

This clonotype was observed a handful of times. This chain links TRBV6-1 with TRBJ1-2; D gene uncertain. The germline V gene encodes CDR1 MNHNS and CDR2 SASEGT. The germline V and J ends were trimmed by 5 bases and 0 bases, with 16 bases remaining between them. This CDR3 spans 16 amino acids. CDR3 protein: CASSPQVILPNYGYTF. CDR3 sequence (DNA): TGTGCCAGCAGTCCCCAGGTGATCCTGCCTAACTATGGCTACACCTTC.

This clonotype was seen only a few times. CDR3 sequence (DNA): TGTGCCAGCAGGACCGGGACAGTCACCGGGGAGCTGTTTTTT. Translated: CASRTGTVTGELFF. J is TRBJ2-2 and V is TRBV6-1; 7 bases fit TRBD1. CDR1 is MNHNS and CDR2 is SASEGT in the germline V gene. Trimming took 6 bases from V and 4 from J; bases not matched to a gene: 5. The CDR3 length is 14 residues.

A few counts support this clonotype. This chain uses TRBV5-1 with TRBJ2-2; TRBD2 matches 10 bases. Germline CDR1 is SGHRS and CDR2 is YFSETQ. The CDR3 is 16 residues long. J was trimmed by 2 bases and V by 4 bases; bases with no gene match: 5. The chain's CDR3 is CASSKERGGNTGELFF. CDR3 bases: TGCGCCAGCAGCAAAGAGCGGGGGGGCAACACCGGGGAGCTGTTTTTT.

This clonotype was observed a handful of times. V usage is TRBV7-9 and J usage is TRBJ1-1; D remains unclear. The CDR3 loop spans 14 amino acids. Per germline, CDR1 SEHNR and CDR2 FQNEAQ (reference sequence). Trimming stripped 2 bases from V and 4 bases from J, with 11 bases between. CDR3 residues: CASSLTTMSTEAFF. The CDR3 DNA reads as TGTGCCAGCAGCTTAACGACAATGAGCACTGAAGCTTTCTTT.

DNA of the CDR3: TGTGCCAGCAGTGCACAGGAGGGGGGCGGCGAGCAGTACTTC. The encoded protein is CASSAQEGGGEQYF. The gene calls are TRBV12-3 or TRBV12-4 and TRBJ2-7; tentatively, D is TRBD1 or TRBD2 (6 bases each). The CDR3 is 14 amino acids. Trimming pared 5 bases from V and 6 bases from J, leaving 17 bases between.

V and J are TRBV9 and TRBJ2-2, with 10 positions matching TRBD2. V dropped 2 bases and J dropped 4; count of bases not matched to a gene: 5. Germline lookup yields CDR1 SGDLS and CDR2 YYNGEE. This CDR3 spans 16 amino acids. The CDR3 DNA reads TGTGCCAGCAGCGTCATGAGCGGGAGGGGCACCGGGGAGCTGTTTTTT. Translated, it gives CASSVMSGRGTGELFF.

This sequence joins TRBV27 and TRBJ2-6; possible D gene TRBD1, 5 bases. The germline CDR1 and CDR2 sequences are MNHEY and SMNVEV (reference sequence). The CDR3 loop spans 15 amino acids. Between the trimmed V and J ends, which lost 6 bases and 2 bases, there was a span of 11 bases. CDR3 region: CASRLRVAGANVLTF. The CDR3 nucleotides read TGTGCCAGCAGGCTCAGGGTGGCTGGGGCCAACGTCCTGACTTTC.

Ten or more counts support this clonotype. The chain links TRBV6-2 or TRBV6-3 to TRBJ2-2; TRBD2 aligns across 8 bases. V gave up 6 bases and J gave up 6 bases; unmatched junction bases: 6. Germline V lookup: CDR1 MNHEY, CDR2 SVGEGT. The CDR3 is made up of 14 amino acids. CDR3 in DNA: TGTGCCAGCAGGGGTAGCGGGAAAGCCGGGGAGCTGTTTTTT. As protein: CASRGSGKAGELFF.

This clonotype was found a few times. The rearrangement uses TRBV29-1 and TRBJ2-3; 7 bases agree with TRBD1. The CDR3 runs 12 residues. With V trimmed by 5 bases and J by 6 bases, 5 bases remained unmatched. Germline values: CDR1 SQVTM, CDR2 ANQGSEA. In nucleotides, the CDR3 is TGCAGCGTTAGACAGGGCGTCGATACGCAGTATTTT. Protein product: CSVRQGVDTQYF.

This clonotype was seen more than once but under ten times. The rearrangement uses TRBV28 and TRBJ1-2, with 9 bases lining up with TRBD1. The germline V gene has CDR1 MDHEN and CDR2 SYDVKM. Trimming at V came to 6 bases and at J to 0 bases, leaving 5 bases not matched to a gene. This CDR3 comprises 15 residues. As DNA, the CDR3 is TGTGCCAGCAGGCAGACAGGGGGGTCTAACTATGGCTACACCTTC. This gives the protein CASRQTGGSNYGYTF.

This clonotype appeared a few times. The J gene is TRBJ2-7, the V gene TRBV3-1; 9 nucleotides match TRBD2. Germline values: CDR1 LGHDT, CDR2 YNNKEL (reference sequence). Trimming cost V 1 base and J 2 bases; bases outside gene matches: 6. The CDR3 has 16 amino acids. The CDR3 DNA reads TGTGCCAGCAGCCAAGTGAGCGGGGGGAACGCCTACGAGCAGTACTTC. Its protein product is CASSQVSGGNAYEQYF.

This clonotype was counted ten times or more. The chain couples TRBV5-1 to TRBJ2-7, with D possibly TRBD1 on 5 matching bases. This CDR3 region has 13 residues. In germline, CDR1 is SGHRS, CDR2 YFSETQ. Trimming removed 0 bases from V and 4 bases from J, with 8 bases in between. The CDR3 DNA is TGCGCCAGCAGCTTGGGTAGACAGTACGAGCAGTACTTC. Translating it yields CASSLGRQYEQYF. The whole variable domain, filled in from reference TRBV5-1 and TRBJ2-7, reads KAGVTQTPRYLIKTRGQQVTLSCSPISGHRSVSWYQQTPGQGLQFLFEYFSETQRNKGNFPGRFSGRQFSNSRSEMNVSTLELGDSALYLCASSLGRQYEQYFGPGTRLTVT.

This clonotype has at least ten counts. This chain links TRBV29-1 with TRBJ2-7; D perhaps matches TRBD1 (6 bases). Trimming took off 0 bases at V and 9 bases at J, with 15 bases between the two ends. CDR1 is SQVTM and CDR2 is ANQGSEA in the germline V gene. The CDR3 extends over 13 amino acids. CDR3: CSVEETTGRGQYF. CDR3 in DNA: TGCAGCGTTGAAGAAACAACAGGGAGAGGGCAGTACTTC.